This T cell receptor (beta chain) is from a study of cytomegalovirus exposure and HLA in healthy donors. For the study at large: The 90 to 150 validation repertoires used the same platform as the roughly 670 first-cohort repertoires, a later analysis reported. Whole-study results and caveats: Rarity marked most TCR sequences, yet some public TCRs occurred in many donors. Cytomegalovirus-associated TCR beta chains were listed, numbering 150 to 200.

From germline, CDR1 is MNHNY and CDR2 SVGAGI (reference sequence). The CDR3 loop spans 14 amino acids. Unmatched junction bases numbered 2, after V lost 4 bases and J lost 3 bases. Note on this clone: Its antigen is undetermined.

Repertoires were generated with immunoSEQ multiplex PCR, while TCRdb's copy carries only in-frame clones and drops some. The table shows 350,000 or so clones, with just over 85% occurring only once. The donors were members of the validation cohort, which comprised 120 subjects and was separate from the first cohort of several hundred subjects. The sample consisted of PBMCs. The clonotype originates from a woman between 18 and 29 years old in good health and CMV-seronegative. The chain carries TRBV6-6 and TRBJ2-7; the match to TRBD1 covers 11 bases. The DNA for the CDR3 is TGTGCCAGCAGTTCGGGGACAGGGGGCTACGAGCAGTACTTC. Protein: CASSSGTGGYEQYF.